The 24 T cell receptor beta chains listed next were all sequenced from one sample in a study of T cells in Graves' hyperthyroidism and ophthalmopathy. The TCR beta CDR3 regions underwent amplification using RNA transcripts as the source. The HTBI primer set drove a first-round RT-PCR of the TCR CDR3. TCRdb processed the multiplex PCR reads anew with MiXCR; each CDR3 protein has one entry. Altogether 140,000 or so distinct CDR3 sequences are present, about 20% being singletons, with the ten largest covering around two thirds. The material sequenced was blood. The receptors here all came from a woman aged 50 to 60 with Graves' hyperthyroidism that later progressed to Graves' ophthalmopathy.

The chain joins TRBV29-1 to TRBJ2-7, with TRBD2 matching 10 bases. Germline CDR1 SQVTM, CDR2 ANQGSEA. The V and J ends lost 4 bases and 1 base, in that order; junction bases with no gene match: 4. There are 14 residues in the CDR3. The CDR3: CSVVTSGTSYEQYF. The CDR3 DNA follows: TGCAGCGTTGTTACTAGCGGGACATCCTACGAGCAGTACTTC.

This clonotype was seen repeatedly, ten times or more. The CDR3 DNA sequence: TGTGCCAGCAGTTACGGGACCCGAGGATTAGACACTGAAGCTTTCTTT. This gives the protein CASSYGTRGLDTEAFF. The chain combines TRBV6-2 or TRBV6-3 with TRBJ1-1, with a tentative D call TRBD1 (5 bases). The germline gives CDR1 MNHEY, CDR2 SVGEGT. This CDR3 has 16 amino acids. Trimming took 2 bases from V and 3 from J, leaving 16 bases between them.

The V gene is TRBV9, the J gene TRBJ2-1; D gene uncertain. This CDR3 has 13 amino acids. With 4 bases removed from V and 6 bases from J, the gap between germline ends came to 11 bases. Germline lookup yields CDR1 SGDLS and CDR2 YYNGEE. Written as DNA, the CDR3 is TGTGCCAGCAGCCCGCCTACCTCCAATGAGCAGTTCTTC. Translation gives CASSPPTSNEQFF.

This clonotype has ten or more counts. The CDR3 is CASSLPGTSTTQYF. The CDR3 DNA follows: TGTGCCAGCAGCTTACCTGGCACCTCGACGACCCAGTACTTC. The chain has TRBV7-2 and TRBJ2-5; D uncertain. Trimming left V 2 bases short and J 7 bases short, with 14 bases between. The CDR3 sequence is 14 residues long. Looked up from germline, CDR1 is SGHTA and CDR2 is FQGNSA.

In DNA form, the CDR3 reads TGTGCCAGCAGCTTAACAGGCACCACCGGGGAGCTGTTTTTT. This translates into CASSLTGTTGELFF. The chain recombines TRBV28 with TRBJ2-2, with D perhaps matching TRBD1 (5 bases). The CDR3 runs to 14 residues. Germline assignment: CDR1 MDHEN and CDR2 SYDVKM. Trimming left V 6 bases short and J 4 bases short, with 12 bases between.

This clonotype was detected many times. The genes are TRBV7-9 and TRBJ2-2, with 9 bases identical to TRBD1. Trimming removed 4 bases from V and 4 bases from J; junction bases left unmatched: 7. CDR3 length: 16 residues. In germline, CDR1 is SEHNR, CDR2 FQNEAQ (reference sequence). CDR3 nucleotide sequence: TGTGCCAGCAGCTCTCTTGGGACAGGGACCACCGGGGAGCTGTTTTTT. Amino acids: CASSSLGTGTTGELFF.

In this sample, this clonotype turned up a few times. Just one base apart from a much larger clone, this may be a read error. The gene calls are TRBV28 and TRBJ1-6; no firm D call. The CDR3 loop spans 16 amino acids. Germline-derived CDR1 and CDR2 are MDHEN and SYDVKM. The CDR3 DNA follows: TGTGCCAGCAACCAAGCCCCCGGAAGTTATAATTCACCCCCCCACTTT. It is translated as CASNQAPGSYNSPPHF.

DNA of the CDR3: TGTGCCAGCAGCCGGGGGGGGGGGGGCGGAACTGAAGCTTTCTTT. It translates to CASSRGGGGGTEAFF. The chain is built from TRBV11-2 and TRBJ1-1, with D tentatively TRBD1 (6 bases). V lost 5 bases to trimming and J lost 5 bases, with 18 bases between them. CDR1 and CDR2 (germline): SGHAT, FQNNGV. The CDR3 sequence is 15 residues long.

The genes are TRBV3-1 and TRBJ2-4, with TRBD2 identical over 7 bases. The J segment lost 12 bases and the V segment lost 4 bases, leaving 12 bases of the junction unmatched. The V gene's germline CDR1 is LGHDT and CDR2 YNNKEL (reference sequence). The CDR3 sequence is 14 residues long. The CDR3 region is CASSPAGERQDQYF. The CDR3 bases are TGTGCCAGCAGCCCGGCGGGAGAGAGGCAGGATCAGTACTTC.

The chain recombines TRBV7-8 with TRBJ1-1, with D unresolved. The V gene lost 3 bases and the J gene lost 4 bases, with 12 bases spanning the gap. Germline-derived CDR1 and CDR2 are SGHVS and FQNEAQ. The CDR3 is 14 residues long. CDR3 region: CASSFGPAGTEAFF. The CDR3 DNA reads TGTGCCAGCAGCTTCGGACCTGCGGGCACTGAAGCTTTCTTT.

This clonotype is a singleton in its sample. The genes are TRBV20-1 and TRBJ2-3; the match to TRBD2 covers 10 bases. The J segment lost 4 bases and the V segment lost 3 bases, leaving 7 bases of the junction unmatched. Germline CDR1 and CDR2: DFQATT and SNEGSKA (reference sequence). The CDR3 length is 15 residues. CDR3 DNA: TGCAGTGCTAGGGCTAGCGGGAGCCCCGCAGATACGCAGTATTTT. It specifies CSARASGSPADTQYF.

This clonotype was recorded at least ten times. The V call is TRBV28, the J call TRBJ2-1; D not certain. CDR1 and CDR2 (germline): MDHEN, SYDVKM. V was clipped by 4 bases and J by 1 base, with 17 bases between them. The CDR3 covers 17 residues. This chain's CDR3 is CASSSKFHSPSYNEQFF. DNA of the CDR3: TGTGCCAGCAGTTCGAAATTCCACAGTCCATCCTACAATGAGCAGTTCTTC.

This clonotype was detected only a few times. V usage is TRBV5-5 and J usage is TRBJ2-3, with D tentatively TRBD1 or TRBD2 (5 bases each). Germline V gene sequence: CDR1 SGHKS, CDR2 YYEKEE (reference sequence). The CDR3 covers 18 residues. Trimming pared 0 bases from V and 3 bases from J, leaving 20 bases between. The DNA of the CDR3 is TGTGCCAGCAGCTTGGCCGGTCTAGCAAGGGGCCCTACAGATACGCAGTATTTT. This gives the protein CASSLAGLARGPTDTQYF.

This clonotype was picked up many times. J is TRBJ2-1 and V is TRBV11-2, with a weak D call TRBD2 (5 bases). V was pared by 4 bases and J by 0 bases, with 25 bases between. Germline CDR1 SGHAT, CDR2 FQNNGV. This CDR3 has 20 residues. The CDR3 loop reads CASSSSQKLGYSDSYNEQFF. In DNA, the CDR3 is TGTGCCAGCAGCTCTTCACAAAAACTAGGGTACTCAGACTCCTACAATGAGCAGTTCTTC.

This clonotype has a count of ten or more. The chain links TRBV7-9 to TRBJ1-1; 9 nucleotides agree with TRBD1. Trimming cost V 5 bases and J 2 bases; bases outside gene matches: 6. Germline CDR1 is SEHNR and CDR2 is FQNEAQ (reference sequence). The CDR3 totals 15 residues. DNA of the CDR3: TGTGCCAGCAGCCGACAGGGGGGACTTAACACTGAAGCTTTCTTT. Translation: CASSRQGGLNTEAFF.

The CDR3 DNA reads as TGTGCCAGCAGCTTGGGGGGCGTCCGCCTCGATAATGGCTACACCTTC. It specifies CASSLGGVRLDNGYTF. The V and J genes are TRBV5-4 and TRBJ1-2; TRBD1 is a possible D gene (5 bases). The germline gives CDR1 SGHNT, CDR2 YYREEE (reference sequence). CDR3 length equals 16 residues. V lost 0 bases, J lost 6 bases, and 18 bases lay in between. Based on the CDR3 plus reference TRBV5-4 and TRBJ1-2, the full variable domain is ETGVTQSPTHLIKTRGQQVTLRCSSQSGHNTVSWYQQALGQGPQFIFQYYREEENGRGNFPPRFSGLQFPNYSSELNVNALELDDSALYLCASSLGGVRLDNGYTFGSGTRLTVV.

This clonotype was picked up many times. The chain links TRBV7-9 to TRBJ1-2, with D unclear. In germline, CDR1 is SEHNR, CDR2 FQNEAQ (reference sequence). The CDR3 extends over 14 amino acids. V dropped 2 bases and J dropped 0 bases, with 7 bases sitting between them. For the CDR3, the DNA is TGTGCCAGCAGCTTAACGTCCCCTAACTATGGCTACACCTTC. This gives the protein CASSLTSPNYGYTF.

This clonotype was seen repeatedly, ten times or more. This sequence joins TRBV28 and TRBJ1-1; a weak D match, TRBD1 (5 bases). The germline V gene has CDR1 MDHEN and CDR2 SYDVKM. V dropped 11 bases and J dropped 5 bases, with 12 bases sitting between them. This CDR3 has 11 amino acids. The chain's CDR3 is CAGGPGTEAFF. The CDR3 DNA follows: TGTGCCGGGGGTCCGGGAACTGAAGCTTTCTTT.

This clonotype was counted many times. The J gene is TRBJ2-4, the V gene TRBV5-1; D may be TRBD1 (6 bases). The CDR3 is made up of 16 amino acids. The V gene lost 4 bases and the J gene lost 3 bases, with 17 bases spanning the gap. Germline V gene data show CDR1 as SGHRS and CDR2 as YFSETQ. Here the CDR3 DNA reads TGCGCCAGCAGCCATTTACAGGGAAGGGGCAAAAACATTCAGTACTTC. Residues: CASSHLQGRGKNIQYF.

This chain links TRBV6-1 with TRBJ1-5, with TRBD1 as a possible D gene (6 bases). V lost 7 bases, J lost 1 base, and 17 bases lay in between. CDR3 size: 16 residues. The germline CDR1 and CDR2 sequences are MNHNS and SASEGT. The CDR3: CASTYIGGASNQPQHF. The CDR3 bases are TGTGCCAGCACCTACATAGGGGGGGCGAGCAATCAGCCCCAGCATTTT.

Ten or more counts support this clonotype. The chain uses TRBV2 and TRBJ2-3, with D perhaps TRBD2 (6 bases). The CDR3 has 15 residues. The germline V gene has CDR1 SNHLY and CDR2 FYNNEI. V shed 3 bases and J shed 2 bases, with 12 bases lying between them. The DNA of the CDR3 is TGTGCCAGCAGTGAGGCTAGCGTTTACACAGATACGCAGTATTTT. Its protein product is CASSEASVYTDTQYF.

The chain couples TRBV20-1 to TRBJ2-2; 11 nucleotides line up with TRBD2. CDR3 length: 15 amino acids. In germline, CDR1 is DFQATT, CDR2 SNEGSKA (reference sequence). The junction had 6 bases not matched to a gene; V was cut back by 6 bases and J by 3 bases. The CDR3 region has the DNA TGCAGTGCCCAACTAGCGGGAGTTTACACCGGGGAGCTGTTTTTT. Protein: CSAQLAGVYTGELFF.

This clonotype was seen a handful of times. The rearrangement uses TRBV20-1 and TRBJ1-1; D is ambiguous. CDR3 length equals 12 residues. Per the germline V gene, CDR1 is DFQATT and CDR2 is SNEGSKA (reference sequence). V was cut by 3 bases and J by 0 bases, with 5 bases left in between. CDR3 in DNA: TGCAGTGCTAGGGCGGTGAACACTGAAGCTTTCTTT. This codes for CSARAVNTEAFF.

This clonotype appeared a few times. The gene calls are TRBV19 and TRBJ1-5; 9 bases fit TRBD1. With 3 bases clipped from V and 3 bases from J, the junction kept 9 bases outside the gene matches. CDR1 is LNHDA, CDR2 SQIVND, per germline (reference sequence). The CDR3 extends over 17 amino acids. CDR3 DNA: TGTGCCAGTAGTATTGGGACAGGGTCACCGTCCAATCAGCCCCAGCATTTT. As protein: CASSIGTGSPSNQPQHF.